This passage covers 18 T cell receptor beta chains from one sample sequenced in a study of blood T cell repertoires in COVID-19. The data were produced by immunoSEQ multiplex PCR, yet TCRdb's version contains in-frame clones alone and is incomplete. The sample contains a few hundred thousand clones, 92% of which appear only once. The source material was PBMCs or T cells enriched from blood (not recorded which). These receptors were taken from a woman younger than 45 who had recovered from COVID-19.

The CDR3 nucleotides are TGCGCCAGCAGCTACATTGGGGACATCCAAGAGACCCAGTACTTC. This sequence encodes CASSYIGDIQETQYF. The rearrangement links TRBV4-1 to TRBJ2-5; possible D gene TRBD1, 6 bases. CDR3 length equals 15 residues. V was clipped by 5 bases and J by 1 base, with 14 bases between them. CDR1 MGHRA and CDR2 YSYEKL come from the germline V gene.

J is TRBJ1-1 and V is TRBV13; D is undetermined. The germline V gene has CDR1 PRHDT and CDR2 FYEKMQ (reference sequence). This CDR3 region has 12 residues. Trimming cost V 1 base and J 5 bases, with 5 bases left between them. The CDR3 coding sequence is TGTGCCAGCAGCTTAGCCCTTACTGAAGCTTTCTTT. It yields the protein CASSLALTEAFF.

CDR3 amino acids: CASSLERNTDTQYF. DNA of the CDR3: TGTGCCAGCAGTTTGGAGCGTAACACAGATACGCAGTATTTT. The rearrangement joins TRBV7-2 to TRBJ2-3; no clear D. V was trimmed by 6 bases and J by 2 bases, leaving 12 bases between them. CDR1 is SGHTA, CDR2 FQGNSA, per germline. The CDR3 totals 14 residues.

The rearrangement uses TRBV5-1 and TRBJ1-4, with 8 bases identical to TRBD1. Germline V gene data show CDR1 as SGHRS and CDR2 as YFSETQ. With V trimmed by 4 bases and J by 10 bases, 15 bases remained unmatched. The CDR3 is made up of 16 amino acids. This chain's CDR3 is CASSELSGQGSRKLFF. The CDR3 DNA is TGCGCCAGCAGCGAGTTATCCGGACAGGGAAGCCGAAAACTGTTTTTT.

The count of this clone is one. The V call is TRBV2, the J call TRBJ2-7; a weak D match, TRBD1 (6 bases). V was cut by 6 bases and J by 3 bases, with 15 bases left in between. The CDR3 length is 14 residues. Germline-derived CDR1 and CDR2 are SNHLY and FYNNEI. CDR3 coding DNA: TGTGCCAGCAGAACCGTAAAGGGACACTACGAGCAGTACTTC. It yields the protein CASRTVKGHYEQYF.

V gene TRBV3-1 (or the pseudogene TRBV3-2) combines with J gene TRBJ1-1; TRBD1 aligns across 7 bases. CDR3 length: 13 amino acids. Trimming cost V 4 bases and J 7 bases; bases outside gene matches: 6. Germline CDR1 LGHDT, CDR2 YNNKEL (reference sequence). CDR3 nucleotide sequence: TGTGCCAGCAGCCCGCGACAGGGTGGTGAAGCTTTCTTT. It is translated as CASSPRQGGEAFF.

The rearrangement uses TRBV7-9 and TRBJ2-7; possibly TRBD2 for D (6 bases). CDR1 and CDR2 (germline): SEHNR, FQNEAQ (reference sequence). CDR3 length: 17 residues. The V end was cut by 5 bases, the J end by 0 bases, with 20 bases between. In DNA, the CDR3 is TGTGCCAGCAGCCCCGAGAGGTGGAGGGGCAGCTCCTACGAGCAGTACTTC. It encodes CASSPERWRGSSYEQYF.

This sequence joins TRBV3-1 (or the pseudogene TRBV3-2) and TRBJ2-7, with a possible D match to TRBD2 (5 bases). Looked up from germline, CDR1 is LGHDT and CDR2 is YNNKEL (reference sequence). The V end was cut by 1 base, the J end by 5 bases, with 9 bases between. The CDR3 has 13 residues. CDR3 in amino acids: CASSQGGINEQYF. The CDR3 DNA follows: TGTGCCAGCAGCCAAGGAGGGATCAACGAGCAGTACTTC.

This chain links TRBV7-6 with TRBJ1-2; possible D gene TRBD1, 5 bases. Per germline, CDR1 SGHVS and CDR2 FNYEAQ. This CDR3 comprises 19 residues. Trimming pared 3 bases from V and 4 bases from J, leaving 27 bases between. The CDR3 sequence is CASSLVSAGVGPILYGYTF. In DNA, the CDR3 is TGTGCCAGCAGCTTGGTCAGTGCGGGAGTGGGGCCGATTCTCTATGGCTACACCTTC.

The rearrangement links TRBV28 to TRBJ1-2; D may be TRBD1 (6 bases). Germline CDR1 reads MDHEN; CDR2 reads SYDVKM. Trimming took off 6 bases at V and 2 bases at J, with 16 bases between the two ends. The CDR3 runs to 15 residues. The CDR3 DNA reads as TGTGCCAGCAGCCGGCCCGATACAGGGAACTATGGCTACACCTTC. It yields the protein CASSRPDTGNYGYTF.

This rearrangement joins TRBV28 to TRBJ2-5; 7 bases match TRBD2. Germline CDR1 MDHEN, CDR2 SYDVKM. The CDR3 length is 14 residues. The V and J ends lost 6 bases and 1 base, in that order; junction bases with no gene match: 5. CDR3 bases: TGTGCCAGCAGCCTTGGGGGGGGCCAAGAGACCCAGTACTTC. This codes for CASSLGGGQETQYF.

The V call is TRBV7-2, the J call TRBJ1-6, with 10 bases fitting TRBD1. With V trimmed by 6 bases and J by 7 bases, 6 bases remained unmatched. The CDR3 has 15 amino acids. The germline V gene has CDR1 SGHTA and CDR2 FQGNSA. The CDR3 DNA reads TGTGCCAGCAGTCGGGACAGGGGTGGCAATTCACCCCTCCACTTT. This gives the protein CASSRDRGGNSPLHF. Using reference TRBV7-2 and TRBJ1-6 for the parts outside the CDR3, the full variable domain is GAGVSQSPSNKVTEKGKDVELRCDPISGHTALYWYRQSLGQGLEFLIYFQGNSAPDKSGLPSDRFSAERTGGSVSTLTIQRTQQEDSAVYLCASSRDRGGNSPLHFGNGTRLTVT.

The chain is built from TRBV2 and TRBJ1-1, with unresolved D. Trimming cost V 6 bases and J 3 bases, with 14 bases left between them. The CDR3 consists of 14 residues. Germline values: CDR1 SNHLY, CDR2 FYNNEI. CDR3 in DNA: TGTGCCAGCAGCCATTTTGGGGAGGACACTGAAGCTTTCTTT. This codes for CASSHFGEDTEAFF. The full variable domain, in which reference TRBV2 and TRBJ1-1 provide the parts outside the CDR3, is EPEVTQTPSHQVTQMGQEVILRCVPISNHLYFYWYRQILGQKVEFLVSFYNNEISEKSEIFDDQFSVERPDGSNFTLKIRSTKLEDSAMYFCASSHFGEDTEAFFGQGTRLTVV.

This clone was observed a single time. This chain connects TRBV2 to TRBJ1-5, with 10 positions matching TRBD1. From germline, CDR1 is SNHLY and CDR2 FYNNEI. This CDR3 contains 15 residues. After removal of 5 bases from V and 1 base from J, the junction contained 2 bases not matched to a gene. In DNA form, the CDR3 reads TGTGCCAGCAGTCGGGACAGGGGCAGCAATCAGCCCCAGCATTTT. It specifies CASSRDRGSNQPQHF.

The chain combines TRBV11-1 with TRBJ2-7; D is undetermined. Looked up from germline, CDR1 is SGHAT and CDR2 is FQDESV (reference sequence). Trimming stripped 1 base from V and 5 bases from J, with 15 bases between. This CDR3 spans 15 amino acids. The chain's CDR3 is CASSLVGSGFHEQYF. CDR3 coding DNA: TGTGCCAGCAGCTTAGTTGGATCCGGGTTCCACGAGCAGTACTTC.

The chain uses TRBV2 and TRBJ2-3, with 7 bases lining up with TRBD2. Germline V gene sequence: CDR1 SNHLY, CDR2 FYNNEI. V was clipped by 2 bases and J by 2 bases; unmatched bases: 4. This CDR3 has 15 amino acids. The CDR3 nucleotides are TGTGCCAGCAGTGAACGGAGCGGGGACACAGATACGCAGTATTTT. Translated: CASSERSGDTDTQYF.

The genes are TRBV18 and TRBJ1-2, with D possibly TRBD1 on 6 matching bases. Germline values: CDR1 KGHSH, CDR2 LQKENI. V lost 3 bases and J lost 2, with 10 bases in between. This CDR3 contains 14 residues. The chain's CDR3 is CASSPQGGNYGYTF. DNA for the CDR3: TGTGCCAGCTCACCTCAAGGGGGAAACTATGGCTACACCTTC.

This rearrangement joins TRBV3-1 (or the pseudogene TRBV3-2) to TRBJ2-2; 7 bases map to TRBD1. CDR1 and CDR2 from the germline V gene are LGHDT and YNNKEL (reference sequence). After removal of 5 bases from V and 3 bases from J, the junction contained 3 bases not matched to a gene. This CDR3 has 14 amino acids. The CDR3: CASSWQGDTGELFF. DNA for the CDR3: TGTGCCAGCAGCTGGCAGGGGGACACCGGGGAGCTGTTTTTT.